Sequencing of this T cell receptor (beta chain) was carried out in a study of blood T cell repertoires in COVID-19. Whole-study context: Acute-phase and convalescent COVID-19 samples originated in the United States, Italy and Spain. PBMCs, B-cell-depleted T cells, or T cells provided the cDNA or gDNA that made up the material.

Seattle cases were enrolled at active infection and followed longitudinally. CDR1 is SEHNR, CDR2 FQNEAQ, per germline (reference sequence). With V trimmed by 5 bases and J by 6 bases, 13 bases remained unmatched. There are 17 residues in the CDR3. Methods used by the authors: The assay estimated nucleated cells by amplifying reference gene primers. Assay used: immunoSEQ multiplex PCR; TCRdb lists only in-frame clones, some missing. V and J calls and clone size are copied from that table; D and trimming were computed from the DNA. The profile shows 150,000 to 200,000 clones, roughly four fifths of them singletons.

What was sequenced was peripheral blood. The clonotype comes from a woman in her 70s with COVID-19, enrolled during active disease. The V gene is TRBV7-9, the J gene TRBJ2-3; 11 bases are shared with TRBD2. The CDR3 loop is CASSLLLGTSGADTQYF. Here the CDR3 DNA reads TGTGCCAGCAGCCTCCTCCTCGGGACTAGCGGCGCCGATACGCAGTATTTT. The full variable domain, rest sourced from reference TRBV7-9 and TRBJ2-3, is DTGVSQNPRHKITKRGQNVTFRCDPISEHNRLYWYRQTLGQGPEFLTYFQNEAQLEKSRLLSDRFSAERPKGSFSTLEIQRTEQGDSAMYLCASSLLLGTSGADTQYFGPGTRLTVL.